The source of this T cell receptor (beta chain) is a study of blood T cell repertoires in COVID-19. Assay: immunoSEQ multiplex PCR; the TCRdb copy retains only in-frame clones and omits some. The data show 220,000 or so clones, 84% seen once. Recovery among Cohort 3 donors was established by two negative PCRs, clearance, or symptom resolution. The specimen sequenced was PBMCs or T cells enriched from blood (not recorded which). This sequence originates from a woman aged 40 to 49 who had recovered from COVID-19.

The CDR3 region is CASSYSTGISYEQYF. In nucleotides, the CDR3 is TGTGCCAGCAGTTATTCGACAGGAATATCCTACGAGCAGTACTTC. This chain uses TRBV27 with TRBJ2-7; possible D gene TRBD1, 6 bases. Germline V CDR1 and CDR2: MNHEY, SMNVEV (reference sequence). V lost 4 bases and J lost 1, with 14 bases in between. The CDR3 extends over 15 amino acids.